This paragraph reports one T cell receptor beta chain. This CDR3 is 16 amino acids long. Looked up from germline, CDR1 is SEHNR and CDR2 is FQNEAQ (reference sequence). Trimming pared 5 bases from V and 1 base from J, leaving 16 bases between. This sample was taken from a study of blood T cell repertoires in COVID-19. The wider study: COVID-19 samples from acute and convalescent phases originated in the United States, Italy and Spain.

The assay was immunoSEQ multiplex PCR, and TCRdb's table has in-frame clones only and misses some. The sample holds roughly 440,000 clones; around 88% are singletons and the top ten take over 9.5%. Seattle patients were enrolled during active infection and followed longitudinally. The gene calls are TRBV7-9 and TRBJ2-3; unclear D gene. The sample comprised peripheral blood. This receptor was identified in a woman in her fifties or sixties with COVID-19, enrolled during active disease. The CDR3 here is CASSPRSAEGTDTQYF. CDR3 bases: TGTGCCAGCAGCCCCCGTTCAGCCGAGGGCACAGATACGCAGTATTTT. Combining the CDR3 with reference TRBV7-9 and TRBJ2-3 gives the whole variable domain DTGVSQNPRHKITKRGQNVTFRCDPISEHNRLYWYRQTLGQGPEFLTYFQNEAQLEKSRLLSDRFSAERPKGSFSTLEIQRTEQGDSAMYLCASSPRSAEGTDTQYFGPGTRLTVL.